This T cell receptor beta chain was sequenced during a study of chemoradiotherapy in HPV16-positive cancers. Study information: Functional T-cell assays on a couple of HPV16-positive patients' cells defined candidate HPV-specific clones and common TCR motifs.

Only in-frame clones appear in the TCRdb table, and some are missing; sequencing was by immunoSEQ multiplex PCR. The sample has about 17,000 clones, more than 85% seen once; the top ten hold 11% to 15%. This CDR3 is 13 amino acids long. Germline V CDR1 and CDR2: SGHRS, YFSETQ. Trimming stripped 4 bases from V and 4 bases from J, with 9 bases between. The specimen was blood, collected from a patient who underwent chemoradiotherapy. This chain connects TRBV5-1 to TRBJ1-5; the D is unclear. The TCR comes from a human donor with HPV-associated anogenital cancer. The CDR3 sequence: CASSREGNQPQHF. CDR3 DNA sequence: TGCGCCAGCAGCCGGGAGGGAAATCAGCCCCAGCATTTT.